The 10 T cell receptor beta chains given below trace back to one sample, sequenced in a study of blood T cell repertoires in COVID-19. Sequenced by immunoSEQ multiplex PCR; TCRdb stores in-frame clones only, minus some. The sample includes around 250,000 clones, roughly nine tenths seen only once; the top ten take 1.5% to 2%. The source material was peripheral blood. These receptors all stem from a woman aged 55-75 years who had recovered from COVID-19.

The chain joins TRBV15 to TRBJ1-1, with D perhaps matching TRBD1 (6 bases). Trimming stripped 3 bases from V and 4 bases from J, with 15 bases between. Germline CDR1 LNHNV, CDR2 YYDKDF (reference sequence). The CDR3 totals 15 residues. CDR3 in amino acids: CATSSSQGLFTEAFF. The CDR3 DNA sequence: TGTGCCACCAGCAGCTCCCAGGGGCTCTTCACTGAAGCTTTCTTT.

In DNA, the CDR3 is TGTGCCAGCAGTTTACGGGACAGGGCCGTATGGCCCCAGCATTTT. Translated: CASSLRDRAVWPQHF. The chain is built from TRBV28 and TRBJ1-5; 9 bases agree with TRBD1. Trimming removed 2 bases from V and 9 bases from J; junction bases left unmatched: 8. This CDR3 is built from 15 residues. In germline, CDR1 is MDHEN, CDR2 SYDVKM. Full variable domain (missing parts from reference TRBV28 and TRBJ1-5): DVKVTQSSRYLVKRTGEKVFLECVQDMDHENMFWYRQDPGLGLRLIYFSYDVKMKEKGDIPEGYSVSREKKERFSLILESASTNQTSMYLCASSLRDRAVWPQHFGDGTRLSIL.

This clone was detected only a few times. This chain uses TRBV7-9 with TRBJ1-2; D not resolved. Trimming stripped 1 base from V and 9 bases from J, with 15 bases between. Germline V gene data show CDR1 as SEHNR and CDR2 as FQNEAQ (reference sequence). This CDR3 region has 14 residues. The DNA for the CDR3 is TGTGCCAGCAGCTTAGGTACCCTTCGAGGGAGCTACACCTTC. This encodes CASSLGTLRGSYTF.

The gene calls are TRBV5-1 and TRBJ2-7; possibly TRBD1 for D (5 bases). Looked up from germline, CDR1 is SGHRS and CDR2 is YFSETQ. V was clipped by 7 bases and J by 1 base, with 15 bases between them. The CDR3 length is 14 residues. DNA for the CDR3: TGCGCCAGCCGAGAGTCTGGGGCTTCCTACGAGCAGTACTTC. Residues: CASRESGASYEQYF.

The rearrangement links TRBV21-1 to TRBJ2-3; the D segment call TRBD2 is taken from the table without a DNA check. TRBV21-1 is a recognized pseudogene. The CDR3 is 15 residues long. The CDR3 DNA follows: TGTGCCAGCAGCAAAGCCCCGAGTTGCACAGATACGCAGTATTTT. Amino acids: CASSKAPSCTDTQYF.

The rearrangement joins TRBV28 to TRBJ2-5; no reliable D call. Germline V gene sequence: CDR1 MDHEN, CDR2 SYDVKM. The CDR3 runs 13 residues. The ends were cut back, 5 bases at V and 2 bases at J, with 9 bases in the middle. The DNA for the CDR3 is TGTGCCAGCAGTATCGGTGCGCAAGAGACCCAGTACTTC. Translating it yields CASSIGAQETQYF.

Only a few counts were recorded for this clone. The chain employs TRBV4-3 and TRBJ1-4; no reliable D call. CDR1 is LGHNA and CDR2 is YSLEER in the germline V gene. The CDR3 is 16 amino acids. Trimming left V 0 bases short and J 2 bases short, with 10 bases between. The chain's CDR3 is CASSQDPTETNEKLFF. The CDR3 DNA reads TGCGCCAGCAGCCAAGACCCGACGGAGACTAATGAAAAACTGTTTTTT.

The rearrangement joins TRBV11-3 to TRBJ2-3; 13 positions match TRBD2. V shed 5 bases and J 5 bases; nucleotides not matched to a gene: 7. The CDR3 length is 16 residues. Germline V gene sequence: CDR1 SGHNT, CDR2 YENEEA. As DNA, the CDR3 is TGTGCCAGCAGCCGAGGACTAGCGGGGGCGCGAGATACGCAGTATTTT. Residues: CASSRGLAGARDTQYF. Variable domain in full (rest from reference TRBV11-3 and TRBJ2-3): EAGVVQSPRYKIIEKKQPVAFWCNPISGHNTLYWYLQNLGQGPELLIRYENEEAVDDSQLPKDRFSAERLKGVDSTLKIQPAELGDSAVYLCASSRGLAGARDTQYFGPGTRLTVL.

About this clone itself: The same CDR3 is also encoded by other DNA sequences in this sample. This chain uses TRBV7-9 with TRBJ1-5; weak D call: TRBD1 (5 bases). The germline CDR1 and CDR2 sequences are SEHNR and FQNEAQ (reference sequence). Between the trimmed V and J ends, which lost 1 base and 2 bases, there was a span of 9 bases. The CDR3 sequence is 15 residues long. CDR3 protein: CASSLGGDRNQPQHF. Written as DNA, the CDR3 is TGTGCCAGCAGCTTAGGGGGGGACCGCAATCAGCCCCAGCATTTT. Based on the CDR3 plus reference TRBV7-9 and TRBJ1-5, the full variable domain is DTGVSQNPRHKITKRGQNVTFRCDPISEHNRLYWYRQTLGQGPEFLTYFQNEAQLEKSRLLSDRFSAERPKGSFSTLEIQRTEQGDSAMYLCASSLGGDRNQPQHFGDGTRLSIL.

The V gene is TRBV7-2, the J gene TRBJ1-6; 7 nucleotides align to TRBD1. The CDR3 spans 18 residues. Unmatched junction bases numbered 11, after V lost 5 bases and J lost 1 base. The V gene's germline CDR1 is SGHTA and CDR2 FQGNSA. CDR3 sequence (DNA): TGTGCCAGCAGCCAGACAGGGTTTGTCATGTCCTATAATTCACCCCTCCACTTT. Translating it yields CASSQTGFVMSYNSPLHF.